This is a list of T cell receptor beta chains from one sample in a study of blood T cell repertoires in COVID-19. The data were produced by immunoSEQ multiplex PCR, yet TCRdb's version contains in-frame clones alone and is incomplete. The sample consists of about 110,000 clones, 88% of them appearing once. The sample taken for sequencing was peripheral blood. All receptors derive from a human donor in a cohort sampled during active COVID-19. Both conserved end residues are trimmed from each CDR3.

TRBV7-6	TRBJ2-6	ASSSDSSGANVLT
TRBV24-1	TRBJ1-3	ATSDAGQGTTTIY
TRBV10-1	TRBJ1-1	ASRREVNTEAF
TRBV7-9	TRBJ1-2	ASSLTGAGPLNYGYT
TRBV7-3	TRBJ1-2	ASSPTGEAGYT
TRBV19	TRBJ2-1	ASNGGSAYNEQF
TRBV7-9	TRBJ2-5	ASGRDSETQY
TRBV27	TRBJ2-1	ASSLPSGSYNEQF
TRBV7-9	TRBJ1-5	ASSLVGGEQPQH
TRBV6-2/TRBV6-3	TRBJ2-3	ASSLGLADITDTQY
TRBV2	TRBJ1-3	ASSIQGTGNTIY
TRBV5-4	TRBJ1-1	ASSPPGPNTEAF
TRBV5-1	TRBJ2-7	ASSLNRGWSYEQY
TRBV4-1	TRBJ1-3	ASSQVPGAFSGNTIY
TRBV19	TRBJ2-3	ASRAGTEGDTQY
TRBV2	TRBJ2-3	ASSDIPGLAGGGNTQY
TRBV7-9	TRBJ2-7	ASSLDGPYEQY
TRBV15	TRBJ2-3	ATSGRGRTDTQY
TRBV7-9	TRBJ2-7	ASSLEGPHDEQY
TRBV29-1	TRBJ1-1	SGGRGPFEAF
TRBV28	TRBJ1-5	ASGAPDSSNQPQH
TRBV5-1	TRBJ1-1	ASSLNPGGNTEAF
TRBV10-2	TRBJ2-1	ASSEPSGIPYSYNEQF
TRBV5-4	TRBJ1-2	ASSLVPTGGAYGYT
TRBV19	TRBJ2-1	ASSWARENEQF
TRBV7-9	TRBJ1-5	ASSLGTGPYQPQH
TRBV30	TRBJ1-4	AWSADRRGTNEKLF
TRBV2	TRBJ2-1	ASSNGGRGNEQF
TRBV19	TRBJ1-2	ASSRTGDYGYT
TRBV6-5	TRBJ2-1	ASRTGTSSYNEQF
TRBV2	TRBJ2-2	ASNRGLGGELF